What follows is one T cell receptor beta chain and its context. Using the 5' RACE reads, TCRdb records one entry per CDR3 protein without DNA. This table lists fewer than 400,000 distinct CDR3 sequences. This CDR3 comprises 16 residues. The germline gives CDR1 LGHDT, CDR2 YNNKEL (reference sequence). This sample is part of a study of T cells expressing NK-cell markers. The sample consisted of blood T cells: a sorted CD56 or NKG2C T cell subset, CD4+ or CD8+ T cells, or bulk PBMC T cells (not recorded which). This chain connects TRBV3-1 to TRBJ2-1; checking the TCRdb D call of TRBD1 is not possible without DNA. This clonotype originated in a woman aged 45-60 years in good health. CDR3 residues: CASSQLEGTGDNEQFF.